Below, 24 T cell receptor beta chains from the same sample are listed, as sequenced in a study of cytomegalovirus exposure and HLA in healthy donors. The PCR used 60 Vbeta and 13 Jbeta primers. Here immunoSEQ multiplex PCR was the method, and the copy in TCRdb shows in-frame clones only, minus some. The data show about 150,000 clones, more than 70% seen once. Sequenced sample: PBMCs. These receptors all stem from a man between 18 and 29 years old in good health and CMV-seropositive.

The chain joins TRBV19 to TRBJ2-7; 10 nucleotides line up with TRBD1. With 2 bases clipped from V and 1 base from J, the junction kept 8 bases outside the gene matches. There are 17 residues in the CDR3. Germline V lookup: CDR1 LNHDA, CDR2 SQIVND (reference sequence). The CDR3 spells CASSIRLPGQGSYEQYF. DNA of the CDR3: TGTGCCAGTAGTATACGTCTTCCGGGACAGGGGTCCTACGAGCAGTACTTC.

The chain links TRBV4-2 to TRBJ2-1; 9 positions agree with TRBD1. Germline CDR1 and CDR2: LGHNA and YNFKEQ. This CDR3 comprises 15 residues. V lost 4 bases and J lost 8; bases outside the gene matches: 9. The DNA of the CDR3 is TGTGCCAGCAGCCCCCGGGACAGGGACGGCCATGAGCAGTTCTTC. The encoded protein is CASSPRDRDGHEQFF.

The J gene is TRBJ2-2, the V gene TRBV7-2; 10 nucleotides agree with TRBD2. Germline V lookup: CDR1 SGHTA, CDR2 FQGNSA. The trim removed 5 bases at V and 4 bases at J, leaving 7 bases unmatched. This CDR3 region has 16 residues. The DNA for the CDR3 is TGTGCCAGCAGCCCCCGGACTAGCGGTCCCACCGGGGAGCTGTTTTTT. Translated: CASSPRTSGPTGELFF.

The chain recombines TRBV28 with TRBJ1-4; D is undetermined. Germline V gives CDR1 MDHEN, CDR2 SYDVKM. Trimming pared 4 bases from V and 3 bases from J, leaving 3 bases between. The CDR3 consists of 12 residues. CDR3 amino acids: CASSSANEKLFF. CDR3 sequence (DNA): TGTGCCAGCAGTTCGGCTAATGAAAAACTGTTTTTT.

The rearrangement uses TRBV28 and TRBJ2-2; maybe TRBD1 (6 bases). V shed 4 bases and J shed 1 base, with 13 bases lying between them. Germline values: CDR1 MDHEN, CDR2 SYDVKM. The CDR3 runs 16 residues. This CDR3 reads CASSSYRDKNTGELFF. In DNA form, the CDR3 reads TGTGCCAGCAGTTCTTACCGGGACAAGAACACCGGGGAGCTGTTTTTT.

At least ten counts were recorded for this clone. This sequence joins TRBV27 and TRBJ2-7; D gene unclear. Germline values: CDR1 MNHEY, CDR2 SMNVEV (reference sequence). Deletions cut 4 bases from V and 5 bases from J, with 9 bases between. CDR3 length equals 12 residues. In nucleotides, the CDR3 is TGTGCCAGCAGTTCCCCTTTCGACGAGCAGTACTTC. It is translated as CASSSPFDEQYF.

The genes are TRBV12-1 and TRBJ2-7; whether TRBD1, the table's D call, matches the DNA was not checked. TRBV12-1 is an annotated pseudogene. The CDR3 is 17 amino acids. CDR3 nucleotides: TGTGCCAGCAGCTCAGTACAGGGGGCAATCCGGTACTACGAGCAGTACTTC. This codes for CASSSVQGAIRYYEQYF.

This sequence joins TRBV7-3 and TRBJ2-3, with D possibly matching TRBD1 (5 bases). The V gene's germline CDR1 is SGHTA and CDR2 FQGTGA. Trimming pared 4 bases from V and 1 base from J, leaving 6 bases between. This CDR3 has 13 residues. The CDR3 bases are TGTGCCAGCAGCTCACAGGGCACAGATACGCAGTATTTT. This gives the protein CASSSQGTDTQYF.

CDR3 region: CASSGKDRQSYNEQFF. CDR3 DNA sequence: TGTGCCAGCAGCGGCAAAGACAGGCAATCCTACAATGAGCAGTTCTTC. The chain is built from TRBV9 and TRBJ2-1; weak D call: TRBD1 (6 bases). This CDR3 is 16 amino acids long. V lost 3 bases to trimming and J lost 1 base, with 14 bases between them. From germline, CDR1 is SGDLS and CDR2 YYNGEE.

V usage is TRBV5-1 and J usage is TRBJ1-1; a possible D gene is TRBD1 (5 bases). Germline assignment: CDR1 SGHRS and CDR2 YFSETQ. This CDR3 is 16 amino acids long. V gave up 0 bases and J gave up 0 bases, with 12 bases separating them. The CDR3 coding sequence is TGCGCCAGCAGCTTGGCCTGGACGGGGGTGAACACTGAAGCTTTCTTT. Its protein product is CASSLAWTGVNTEAFF.

The J gene is TRBJ1-2, the V gene TRBV11-2; 9 positions match TRBD1. Trimming at V came to 6 bases and at J to 8 bases, leaving 7 bases not matched to a gene. The CDR3 sequence is 13 residues long. Germline CDR1 reads SGHAT; CDR2 reads FQNNGV. This CDR3 reads CASRLDRGGGYTF. In nucleotides, the CDR3 is TGTGCCAGCAGACTAGACAGGGGGGGAGGCTACACCTTC. Full variable domain (outside the CDR3, taken from reference TRBV11-2 and TRBJ1-2): EAGVAQSPRYKIIEKRQSVAFWCNPISGHATLYWYQQILGQGPKLLIQFQNNGVVDDSQLPKDRFSAERLKGVDSTLKIQPAKLEDSAVYLCASRLDRGGGYTFGSGTRLTVV.

This chain joins TRBV6-1 and TRBJ2-7, with TRBD2 as a possible D gene (5 bases). Trimming cost V 0 bases and J 4 bases, with 13 bases left between them. The CDR3 runs 15 residues. Germline V lookup: CDR1 MNHNS, CDR2 SASEGT. In DNA, the CDR3 is TGTGCCAGCAGTGAAGCGGCCGGAGGAGTGTACGAGCAGTACTTC. This translates into CASSEAAGGVYEQYF.

There are a few counts of this clone. The chain combines TRBV13 with TRBJ2-5, with 8 bases identical to TRBD1. CDR1 is PRHDT and CDR2 is FYEKMQ in the germline V gene (reference sequence). Trimming at V came to 5 bases and at J to 1 base, leaving 6 bases not matched to a gene. The CDR3 runs to 15 residues. The CDR3 DNA reads as TGTGCCAGCAGCGGACAGGGAGTTTCCCAAGAGACCCAGTACTTC. The encoded protein is CASSGQGVSQETQYF.

The table lists this clone with a count of one. This sequence joins TRBV6-6 and TRBJ1-5; 7 nucleotides match TRBD1. Germline CDR1 and CDR2: MNHNY and SVGAGI (reference sequence). This CDR3 is 14 amino acids long. Trimming at V came to 7 bases and at J to 1 base, leaving 4 bases not matched to a gene. The CDR3 region has the DNA TGTGCCAGCACCCAGACAGGGAGCAATCAGCCCCAGCATTTT. This codes for CASTQTGSNQPQHF.

The gene calls are TRBV13 and TRBJ2-7; D is ambiguous. The CDR3 has 12 amino acids. The ends were cut back, 1 base at V and 5 bases at J, with 6 bases in the middle. CDR1 is PRHDT, CDR2 FYEKMQ, per germline (reference sequence). The CDR3 sequence is CASSLVSHEQYF. The CDR3 DNA reads as TGTGCCAGCAGCTTAGTGAGTCACGAGCAGTACTTC.

With regard to this clone: The germline gene is not matched at one end of the junction; a read error may be the cause. The chain has TRBV7-7 and TRBJ2-7; TRBD2 aligns across 9 bases. Germline V gene lookup returns CDR1 SSHAT and CDR2 FNYEAQ (reference sequence). CDR3 length: 15 residues. CDR3: CASSPGTSSAYEQYF. The CDR3 nucleotides are TGTGCTAGCAGCCCTGGGACTAGCTCCGCCTACGAGCAGTACTTC.

The chain is built from TRBV27 and TRBJ2-7, with 9 bases that match TRBD1. The CDR3 is 14 amino acids. Germline lookup yields CDR1 MNHEY and CDR2 SMNVEV (reference sequence). The J segment lost 1 base and the V segment lost 6 bases, leaving 4 bases of the junction unmatched. This chain's CDR3 is CASSRTGVSYEQYF. In nucleotides, the CDR3 is TGTGCCAGCAGCCGGACAGGGGTGTCCTACGAGCAGTACTTC.

This chain links TRBV29-1 with TRBJ2-2; a possible D gene is TRBD1 (6 bases). V dropped 5 bases and J dropped 4 bases, with 11 bases sitting between them. CDR1 is SQVTM and CDR2 is ANQGSEA in the germline V gene. This CDR3 is 13 amino acids long. CDR3 DNA sequence: TGCAGCGTTTCACAGGGAGCCACCGGGGAGCTGTTTTTT. Residues: CSVSQGATGELFF.

The chain employs TRBV7-9 and TRBJ2-6; D possibly corresponds to TRBD2 (7 bases). This CDR3 region has 19 residues. V was clipped by 8 bases and J by 4 bases, with 27 bases between them. The germline V gene has CDR1 SEHNR and CDR2 FQNEAQ (reference sequence). The CDR3 reads CASGVLHLSGTRGANVLTF. The CDR3, as DNA: TGTGCCAGCGGCGTCCTTCACTTAAGCGGGACAAGGGGGGCCAACGTCCTGACTTTC.

The V and J genes are TRBV27 and TRBJ1-1; 7 bases agree with TRBD1. The length of the CDR3 is 13 residues. V shed 6 bases and J 7 bases; nucleotides not matched to a gene: 8. Germline CDR1 and CDR2: MNHEY and SMNVEV (reference sequence). CDR3 in DNA: TGTGCCAGCAGATTCACAGGGGTGGTTGAAGCTTTCTTT. Protein product: CASRFTGVVEAFF.

This sequence joins TRBV10-1 and TRBJ2-7; D is perhaps TRBD1 (6 bases). The germline CDR1 and CDR2 sequences are WNHNN and SYGVQD (reference sequence). CDR3 length equals 13 residues. Trimming cost V 6 bases and J 5 bases, with 14 bases left between them. Here the CDR3 reads CASSHRAGDEQYF. DNA of the CDR3: TGCGCCAGCAGCCACCGGGCAGGGGACGAGCAGTACTTC.

This sequence joins TRBV18 and TRBJ1-1, with 7 bases lining up with TRBD1. Germline values: CDR1 KGHSH, CDR2 LQKENI. The CDR3 spans 15 residues. Trimming at V came to 4 bases and at J to 4 bases, leaving 9 bases not matched to a gene. CDR3 coding DNA: TGTGCCAGCTCACTCGAACGGACAGGTGGCACTGAAGCTTTCTTT. This codes for CASSLERTGGTEAFF.

The genes are TRBV6-5 and TRBJ2-7; a weak D match, TRBD2 (5 bases). CDR3 length equals 15 residues. CDR1 MNHEY and CDR2 SVGAGI come from the germline V gene. Trimming pared 0 bases from V and 1 base from J, leaving 10 bases between. Here the CDR3 DNA reads TGTGCCAGCAGTTACTCGACTGGACTTTCCTACGAGCAGTACTTC. This sequence encodes CASSYSTGLSYEQYF.

On this clone: Because the CDR3 is missing its conserved closing phenylalanine or tryptophan, this is likely a read error. This sequence joins TRBV11-3 and TRBJ2-7, with TRBD1 matching over 8 bases. Germline CDR1 reads SGHNT; CDR2 reads YENEEA. Trimming at V came to 5 bases and at J to 5 bases, leaving 8 bases not matched to a gene. This CDR3 has 14 amino acids. This chain's CDR3 is CASSLQTGDHEQYL. Written as DNA, the CDR3 is TGTGCCAGCAGCCTCCAGACAGGGGACCACGAGCAGTACTTA.